This TCR beta chain was sequenced for a study of blood T cell repertoires in COVID-19. Background on the study: Sites in the United States, Italy and Spain provided acute and convalescent COVID-19 samples. From T cells, B-cell-depleted T cells, or PBMCs came the material, which was cDNA or gDNA.

This CDR3 has 13 amino acids. Trimming took 1 base from V and 9 from J, leaving 12 bases between them. CDR1 is LGHDT, CDR2 YNNKEL, per germline (reference sequence). In the original analysis: Using reference gene primer amplification, nucleated cell counts were estimated. The protocol was immunoSEQ multiplex PCR, while the TCRdb copy is restricted to in-frame clones and leaves out a portion. V and J calls and clone size follow that table, whereas D and trimming were derived from the DNA. The sample consists of over 85,000 clones, roughly 85% of them appearing once. The source material was peripheral blood. The clonotype originates from a man aged 45-65 years with active COVID-19. The chain employs TRBV3-1 (or the pseudogene TRBV3-2) and TRBJ1-1, with D possibly being TRBD1 (6 bases). CDR3: CASSQGDTPKAFF. Written as DNA, the CDR3 is TGTGCCAGCAGCCAAGGGGACACCCCAAAAGCTTTCTTT.